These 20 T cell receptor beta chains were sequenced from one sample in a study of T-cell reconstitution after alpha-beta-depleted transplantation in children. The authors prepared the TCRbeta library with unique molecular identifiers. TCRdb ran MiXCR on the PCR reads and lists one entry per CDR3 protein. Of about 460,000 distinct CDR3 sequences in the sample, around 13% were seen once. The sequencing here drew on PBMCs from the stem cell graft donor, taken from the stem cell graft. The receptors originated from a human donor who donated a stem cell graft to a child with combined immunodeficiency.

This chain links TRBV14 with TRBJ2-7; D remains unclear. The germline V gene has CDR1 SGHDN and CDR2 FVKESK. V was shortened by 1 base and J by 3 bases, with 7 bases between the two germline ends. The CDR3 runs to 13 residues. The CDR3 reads CASSQAFSYEQYF. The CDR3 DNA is TGTGCCAGCAGCCAAGCCTTTAGCTACGAGCAGTACTTC.

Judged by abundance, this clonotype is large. The DNA of the CDR3 is TGTGCCAGCAGCTTGGGAGGGTTTGAGCAGTTCTTC. Encoded protein: CASSLGGFEQFF. The chain joins TRBV5-5 to TRBJ2-1; TRBD2 is a possible D gene (5 bases). Trimming removed 0 bases from V and 9 bases from J, with 7 bases in between. This CDR3 comprises 12 residues. Germline V gene data show CDR1 as SGHKS and CDR2 as YYEKEE (reference sequence).

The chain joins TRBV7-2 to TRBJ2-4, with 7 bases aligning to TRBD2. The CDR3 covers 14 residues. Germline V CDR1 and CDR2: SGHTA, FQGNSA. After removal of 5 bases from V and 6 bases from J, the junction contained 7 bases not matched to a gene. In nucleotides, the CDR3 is TGTGCCAGCAGCATGGGAGGGGTGGGAAACATTCAGTACTTC. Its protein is CASSMGGVGNIQYF.

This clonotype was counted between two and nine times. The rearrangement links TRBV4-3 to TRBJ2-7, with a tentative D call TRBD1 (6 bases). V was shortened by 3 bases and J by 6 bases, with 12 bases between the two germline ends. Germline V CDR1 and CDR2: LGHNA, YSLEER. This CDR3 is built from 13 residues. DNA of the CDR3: TGCGCCAGCAGCCAGACAGGTTTTGGCGAGCAGTACTTC. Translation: CASSQTGFGEQYF.

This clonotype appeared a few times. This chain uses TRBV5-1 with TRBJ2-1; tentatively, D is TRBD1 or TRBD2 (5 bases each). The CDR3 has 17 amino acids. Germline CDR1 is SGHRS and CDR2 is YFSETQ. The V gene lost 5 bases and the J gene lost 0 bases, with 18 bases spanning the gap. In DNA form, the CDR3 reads TGCGCCAGCAGGGGGCCGGAGGCGGGTTCCTCCTACAATGAGCAGTTCTTC. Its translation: CASRGPEAGSSYNEQFF.

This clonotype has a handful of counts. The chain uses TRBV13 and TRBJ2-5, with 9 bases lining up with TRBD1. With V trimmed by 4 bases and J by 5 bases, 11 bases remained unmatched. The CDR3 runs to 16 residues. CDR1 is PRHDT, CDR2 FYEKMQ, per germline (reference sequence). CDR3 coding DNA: TGTGCCAGCAGCTACCAACCGGGACAGGGATTGGAGACCCAGTACTTC. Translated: CASSYQPGQGLETQYF.

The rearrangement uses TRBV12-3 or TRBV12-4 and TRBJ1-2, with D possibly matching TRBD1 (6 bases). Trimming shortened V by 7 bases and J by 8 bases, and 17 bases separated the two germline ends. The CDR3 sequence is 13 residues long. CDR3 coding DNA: TGTGCCAGCAACCCTGGGTGGGGGCGAGGCTACACCTTC. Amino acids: CASNPGWGRGYTF.

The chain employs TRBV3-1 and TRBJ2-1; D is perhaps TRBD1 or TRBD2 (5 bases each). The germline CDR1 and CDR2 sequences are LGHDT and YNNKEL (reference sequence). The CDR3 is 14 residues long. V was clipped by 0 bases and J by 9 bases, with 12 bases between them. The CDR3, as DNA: TGTGCCAGCAGCCAAGAGAGGGGTACAGGTGAGCAGTTCTTC. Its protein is CASSQERGTGEQFF.

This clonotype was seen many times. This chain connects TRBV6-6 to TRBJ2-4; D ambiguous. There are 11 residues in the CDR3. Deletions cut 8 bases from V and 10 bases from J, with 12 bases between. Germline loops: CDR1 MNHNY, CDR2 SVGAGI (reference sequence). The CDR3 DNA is TGTGCCAGCTGGGCAGGTGGGATTCAGTACTTC. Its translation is CASWAGGIQYF.

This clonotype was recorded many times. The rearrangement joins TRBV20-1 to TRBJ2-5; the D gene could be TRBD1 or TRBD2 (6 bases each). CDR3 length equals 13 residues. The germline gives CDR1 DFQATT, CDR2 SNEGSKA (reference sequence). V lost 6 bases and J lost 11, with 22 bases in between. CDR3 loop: CSANKGEQGLQYF. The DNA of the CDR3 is TGCAGTGCGAACAAGGGGGAACAGGGACTTCAGTACTTC.

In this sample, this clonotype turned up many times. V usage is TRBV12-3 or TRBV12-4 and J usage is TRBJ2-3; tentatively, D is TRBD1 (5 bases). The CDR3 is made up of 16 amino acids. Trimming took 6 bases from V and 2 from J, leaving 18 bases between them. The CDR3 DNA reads TGTGCCAGCAGCCAAGGGGTGGGAATTACCACAGATACGCAGTATTTT. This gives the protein CASSQGVGITTDTQYF.

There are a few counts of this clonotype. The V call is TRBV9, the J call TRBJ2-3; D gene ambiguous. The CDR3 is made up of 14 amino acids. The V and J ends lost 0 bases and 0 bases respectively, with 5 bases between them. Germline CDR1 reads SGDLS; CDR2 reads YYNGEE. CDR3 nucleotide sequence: TGTGCCAGCAGCGTAGTAGCTAGCACAGATACGCAGTATTTT. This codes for CASSVVASTDTQYF.

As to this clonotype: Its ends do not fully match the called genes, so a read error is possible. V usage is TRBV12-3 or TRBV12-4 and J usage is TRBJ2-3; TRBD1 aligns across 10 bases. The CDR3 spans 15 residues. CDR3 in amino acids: CAGSFGDRGSDTQYF. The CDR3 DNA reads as TGTGCCGGCAGTTTCGGGGACAGGGGTTCAGATACGCAGTATTTT.

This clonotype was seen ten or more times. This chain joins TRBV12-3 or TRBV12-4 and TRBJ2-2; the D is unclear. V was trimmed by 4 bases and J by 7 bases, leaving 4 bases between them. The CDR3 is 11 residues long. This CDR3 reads CASSSGGELFF. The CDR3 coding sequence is TGTGCCAGCAGTTCTGGCGGGGAGCTGTTTTTT.

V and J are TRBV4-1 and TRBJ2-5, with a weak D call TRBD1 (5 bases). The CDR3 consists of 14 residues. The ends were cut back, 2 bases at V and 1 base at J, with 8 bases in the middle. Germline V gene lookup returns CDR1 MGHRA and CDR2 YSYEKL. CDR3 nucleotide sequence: TGCGCCAGCAGCCAAACCGACAGCCAAGAGACCCAGTACTTC. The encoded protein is CASSQTDSQETQYF.

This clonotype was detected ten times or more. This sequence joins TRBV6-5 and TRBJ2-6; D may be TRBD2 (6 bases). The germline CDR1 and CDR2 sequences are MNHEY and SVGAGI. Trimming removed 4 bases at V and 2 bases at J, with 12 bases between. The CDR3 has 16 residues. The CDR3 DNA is TGTGCCAGCAGTTTTTCATGGGGGGCTGGGGCCAACGTCCTGACTTTC. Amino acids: CASSFSWGAGANVLTF.

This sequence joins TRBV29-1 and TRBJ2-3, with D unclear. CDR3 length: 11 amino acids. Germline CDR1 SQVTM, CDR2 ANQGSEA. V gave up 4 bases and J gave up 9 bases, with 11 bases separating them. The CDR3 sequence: CSVAGLATQYF. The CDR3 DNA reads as TGCAGCGTTGCTGGTCTTGCAACGCAGTATTTT.

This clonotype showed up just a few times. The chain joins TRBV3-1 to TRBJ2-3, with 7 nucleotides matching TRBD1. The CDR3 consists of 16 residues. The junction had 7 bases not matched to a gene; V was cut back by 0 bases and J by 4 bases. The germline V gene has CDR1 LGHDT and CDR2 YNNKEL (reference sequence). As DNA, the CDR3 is TGTGCCAGCAGCCAAGAGGCGGGTCAGGGGGCAGATACGCAGTATTTT. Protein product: CASSQEAGQGADTQYF.

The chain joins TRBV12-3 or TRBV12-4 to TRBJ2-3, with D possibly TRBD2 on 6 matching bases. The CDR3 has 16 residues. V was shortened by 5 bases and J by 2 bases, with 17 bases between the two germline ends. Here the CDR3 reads CASSRDSAGLTDTQYF. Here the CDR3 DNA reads TGTGCCAGCAGTCGGGACTCGGCGGGTCTCACAGATACGCAGTATTTT.

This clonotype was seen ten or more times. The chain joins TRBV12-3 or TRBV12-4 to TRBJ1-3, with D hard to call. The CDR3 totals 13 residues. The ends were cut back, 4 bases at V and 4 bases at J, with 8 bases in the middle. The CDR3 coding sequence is TGTGCCAGCAGTTCCGCTAGGGGAAACACCATATATTTT. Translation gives CASSSARGNTIYF.